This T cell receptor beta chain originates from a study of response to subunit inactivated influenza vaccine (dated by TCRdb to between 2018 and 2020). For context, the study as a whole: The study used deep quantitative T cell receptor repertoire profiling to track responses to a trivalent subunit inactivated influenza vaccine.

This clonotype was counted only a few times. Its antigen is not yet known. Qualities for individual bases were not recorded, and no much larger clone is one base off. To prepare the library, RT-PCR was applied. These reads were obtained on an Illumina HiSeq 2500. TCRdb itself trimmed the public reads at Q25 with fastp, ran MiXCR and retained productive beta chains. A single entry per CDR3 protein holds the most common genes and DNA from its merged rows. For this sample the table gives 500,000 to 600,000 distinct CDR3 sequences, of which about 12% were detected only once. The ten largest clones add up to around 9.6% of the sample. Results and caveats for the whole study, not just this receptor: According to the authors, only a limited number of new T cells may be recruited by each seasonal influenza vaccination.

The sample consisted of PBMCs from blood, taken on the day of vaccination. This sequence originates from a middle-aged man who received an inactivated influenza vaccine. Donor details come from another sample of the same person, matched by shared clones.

In nucleotides, the sequence is TGTGCCAGCAGCTTAGGACAGAAAGGTAGCGAGCAGTACTTC. Translated, it gives CASSLGQKGSEQYF. The rearranged segments are TRBV7-2 and TRBJ2-7; the D gene is perhaps TRBD1, on 5 matching bases. Between the V and J ends, shortened by 1 base and 6 bases respectively, the junction contains 13 bases. Including cysteine and phenylalanine, the CDR3 has 14 amino acids. CDR3 DNA is the only sequence kept; it has 42 bases, read in frame from the first base. The germline V gene encodes CDR1 SGHTA and CDR2 FQGNSA.